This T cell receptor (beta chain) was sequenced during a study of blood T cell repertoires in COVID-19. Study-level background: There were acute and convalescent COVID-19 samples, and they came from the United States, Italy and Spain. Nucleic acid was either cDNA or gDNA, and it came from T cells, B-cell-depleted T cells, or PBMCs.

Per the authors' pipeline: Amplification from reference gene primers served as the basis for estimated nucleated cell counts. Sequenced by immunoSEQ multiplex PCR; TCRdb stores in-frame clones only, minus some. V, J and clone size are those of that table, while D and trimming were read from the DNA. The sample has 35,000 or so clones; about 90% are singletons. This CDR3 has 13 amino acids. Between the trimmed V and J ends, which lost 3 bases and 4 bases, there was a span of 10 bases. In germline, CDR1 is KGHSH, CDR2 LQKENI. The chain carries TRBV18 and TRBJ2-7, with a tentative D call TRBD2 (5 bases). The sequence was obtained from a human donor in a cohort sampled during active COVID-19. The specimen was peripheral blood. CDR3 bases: TGTGCCAGCTCACCCGGACCGGGATACGAGCAGTACTTC. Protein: CASSPGPGYEQYF. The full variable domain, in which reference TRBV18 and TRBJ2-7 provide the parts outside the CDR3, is NAGVMQNPRHLVRRRGQEARLRCSPMKGHSHVYWYRQLPEEGLKFMVYLQKENIIDESGMPKERFSAEFPKEGPSILRIQQVVRGDSAAYFCASSPGPGYEQYFGPGTRLTVT.